This T cell receptor beta chain was found in a study of T cells after somatic rescue of genetic block. The CDR3 runs 18 residues. The germline CDR1 and CDR2 sequences are SGHRS and YFSETQ. The method was immunoSEQ multiplex PCR; TCRdb's version includes in-frame clones alone and lacks a portion of them. The repertoire holds 14,000 to 15,000 clones, with 55% to 75% as singletons. The sequence came from a boy aged 10-17 years. The material sequenced was peripheral blood mononuclear cells (PBMCs). The rearrangement links TRBV5-1 to TRBJ2-5; TRBD2 agrees at 7 bases. The J call may not be correct, given that the DNA end is closer to TRBJ2-7. Here the CDR3 reads CASSPFPPGTITSYEQYF. The DNA of the CDR3 is TGCGCCAGCAGCCCATTTCCCCCCGGGACTATCACCTCCTACGAGCAGTACTTC.